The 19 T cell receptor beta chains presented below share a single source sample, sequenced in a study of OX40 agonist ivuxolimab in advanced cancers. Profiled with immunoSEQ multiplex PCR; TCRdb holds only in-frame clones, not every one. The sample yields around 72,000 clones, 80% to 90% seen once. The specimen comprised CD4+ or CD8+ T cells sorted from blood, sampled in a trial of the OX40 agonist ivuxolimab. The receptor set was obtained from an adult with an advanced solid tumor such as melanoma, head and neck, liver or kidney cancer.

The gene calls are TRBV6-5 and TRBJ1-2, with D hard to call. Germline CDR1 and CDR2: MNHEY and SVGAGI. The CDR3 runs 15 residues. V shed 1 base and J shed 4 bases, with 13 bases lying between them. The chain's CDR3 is CASSYYPQPTYGYTF. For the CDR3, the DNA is TGTGCCAGCAGTTACTACCCTCAACCCACCTATGGCTACACCTTC.

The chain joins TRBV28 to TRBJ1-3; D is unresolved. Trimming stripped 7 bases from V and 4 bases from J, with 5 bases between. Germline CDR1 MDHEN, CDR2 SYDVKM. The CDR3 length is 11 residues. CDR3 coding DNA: TGTGCCAGCACTCCGGGAAACACCATATATTTT. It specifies CASTPGNTIYF.

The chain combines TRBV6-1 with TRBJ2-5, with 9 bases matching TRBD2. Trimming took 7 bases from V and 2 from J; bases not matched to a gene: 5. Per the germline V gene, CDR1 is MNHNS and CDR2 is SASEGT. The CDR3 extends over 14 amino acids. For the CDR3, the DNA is TGTGCCAGCACCCGCGGGGGGGGACAAGAGACCCAGTACTTC. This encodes CASTRGGGQETQYF.

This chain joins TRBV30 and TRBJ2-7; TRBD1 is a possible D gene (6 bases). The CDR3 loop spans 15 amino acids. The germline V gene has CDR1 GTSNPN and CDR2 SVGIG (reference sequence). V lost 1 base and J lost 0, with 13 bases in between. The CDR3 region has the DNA TGTGCCTGGAGTGCCGGGACACCGAGCTCCTACGAGCAGTACTTC. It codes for CAWSAGTPSSYEQYF.

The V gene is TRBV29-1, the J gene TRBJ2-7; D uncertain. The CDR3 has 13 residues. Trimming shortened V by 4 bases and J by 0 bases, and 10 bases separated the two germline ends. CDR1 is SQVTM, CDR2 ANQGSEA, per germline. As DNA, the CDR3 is TGCAGCGTTGGAGGCAGGCTCTCCTACGAGCAGTACTTC. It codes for CSVGGRLSYEQYF.

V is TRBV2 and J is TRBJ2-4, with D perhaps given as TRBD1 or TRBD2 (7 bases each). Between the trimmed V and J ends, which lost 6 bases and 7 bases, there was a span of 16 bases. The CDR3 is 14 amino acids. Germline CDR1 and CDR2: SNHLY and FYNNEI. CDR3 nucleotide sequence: TGTGCCAGCAGCACCAGACAGGGAGGGAACATTCAGTACTTC. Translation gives CASSTRQGGNIQYF.

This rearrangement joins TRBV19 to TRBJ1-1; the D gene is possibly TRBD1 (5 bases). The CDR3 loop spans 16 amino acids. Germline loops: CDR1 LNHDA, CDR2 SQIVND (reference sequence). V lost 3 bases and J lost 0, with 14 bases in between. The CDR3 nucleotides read TGTGCCAGTAGTATCCAGGTCGGGACTATGAACACTGAAGCTTTCTTT. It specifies CASSIQVGTMNTEAFF.

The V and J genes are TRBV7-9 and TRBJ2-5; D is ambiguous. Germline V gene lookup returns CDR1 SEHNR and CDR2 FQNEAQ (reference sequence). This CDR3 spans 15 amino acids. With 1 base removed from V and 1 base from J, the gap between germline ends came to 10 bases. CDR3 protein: CASSLVVALQETQYF. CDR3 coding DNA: TGTGCCAGCAGCTTAGTAGTTGCCCTCCAAGAGACCCAGTACTTC.

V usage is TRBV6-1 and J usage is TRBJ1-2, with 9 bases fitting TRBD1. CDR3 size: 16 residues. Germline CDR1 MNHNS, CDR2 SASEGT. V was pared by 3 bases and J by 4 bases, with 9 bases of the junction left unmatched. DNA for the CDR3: TGTGCCAGCAGTGACCTAAGGGGACAGGGAGTCTATGGCTACACCTTC. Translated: CASSDLRGQGVYGYTF.

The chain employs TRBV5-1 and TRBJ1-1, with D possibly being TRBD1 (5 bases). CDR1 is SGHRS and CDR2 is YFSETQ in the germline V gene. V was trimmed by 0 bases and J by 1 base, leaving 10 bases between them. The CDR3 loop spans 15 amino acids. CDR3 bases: TGCGCCAGCAGCTTGGGAGGGGCCCGGAACACTGAAGCTTTCTTT. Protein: CASSLGGARNTEAFF.

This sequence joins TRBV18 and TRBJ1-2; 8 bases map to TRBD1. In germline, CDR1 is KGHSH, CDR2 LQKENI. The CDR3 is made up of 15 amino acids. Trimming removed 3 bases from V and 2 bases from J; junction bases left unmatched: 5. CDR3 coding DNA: TGTGCCAGCTCACCGCCGACAGGGGCAAACTATGGCTACACCTTC. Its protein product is CASSPPTGANYGYTF.

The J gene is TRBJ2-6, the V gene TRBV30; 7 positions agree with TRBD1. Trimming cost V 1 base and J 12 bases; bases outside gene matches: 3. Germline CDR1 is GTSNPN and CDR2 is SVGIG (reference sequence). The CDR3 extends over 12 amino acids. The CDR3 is CAWSADRTVLTF. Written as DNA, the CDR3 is TGTGCCTGGAGTGCGGACAGGACCGTCCTGACTTTC.

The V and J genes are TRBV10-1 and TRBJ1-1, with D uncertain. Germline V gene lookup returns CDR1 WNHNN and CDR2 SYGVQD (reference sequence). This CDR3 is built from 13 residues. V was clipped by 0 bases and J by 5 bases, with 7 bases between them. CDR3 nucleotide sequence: TGCGCCAGCAGTGAGTCGGTTCTAACTGAAGCTTTCTTT. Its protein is CASSESVLTEAFF.

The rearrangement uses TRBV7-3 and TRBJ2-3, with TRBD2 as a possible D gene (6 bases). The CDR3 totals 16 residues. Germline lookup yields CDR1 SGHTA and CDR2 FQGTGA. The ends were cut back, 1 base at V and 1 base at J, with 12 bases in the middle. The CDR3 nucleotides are TGTGCCAGCAGCTTAATCCAGGGACTTGGCACAGATACGCAGTATTTT. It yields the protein CASSLIQGLGTDTQYF.

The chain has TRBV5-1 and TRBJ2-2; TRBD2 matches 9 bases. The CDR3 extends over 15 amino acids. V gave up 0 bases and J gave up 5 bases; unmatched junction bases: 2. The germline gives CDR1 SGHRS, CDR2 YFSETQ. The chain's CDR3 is CASSLGLAETGELFF. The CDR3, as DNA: TGCGCCAGCAGCTTGGGACTAGCGGAAACCGGGGAGCTGTTTTTT.

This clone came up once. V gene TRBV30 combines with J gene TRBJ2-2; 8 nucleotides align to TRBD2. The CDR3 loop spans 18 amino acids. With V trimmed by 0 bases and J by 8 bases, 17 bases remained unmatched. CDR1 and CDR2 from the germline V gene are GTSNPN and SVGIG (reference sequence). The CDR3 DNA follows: TGTGCCTGGAGTGTACCCTTCGGGACTAGAGGGCTAAGGGGGGAGCTGTTTTTT. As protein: CAWSVPFGTRGLRGELFF.

CDR3 sequence: CASSYPPRSEGYTF. CDR3 coding DNA: TGTGCCAGCAGTTACCCCCCTAGATCGGAGGGCTACACCTTC. The chain joins TRBV6-6 to TRBJ1-2; the D is unclear. The CDR3 is 14 amino acids. Germline V lookup: CDR1 MNHNY, CDR2 SVGAGI (reference sequence). The V end lost 2 bases, the J end lost 8 bases, and 15 bases lay between the germline ends.

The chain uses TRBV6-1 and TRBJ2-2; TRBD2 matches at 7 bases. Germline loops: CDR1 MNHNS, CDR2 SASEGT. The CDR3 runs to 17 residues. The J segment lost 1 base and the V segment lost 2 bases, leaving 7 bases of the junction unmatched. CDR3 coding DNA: TGTGCCAGCAGTGAACCCGGGGAGGGTCGGAACACCGGGGAGCTGTTTTTT. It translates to CASSEPGEGRNTGELFF.

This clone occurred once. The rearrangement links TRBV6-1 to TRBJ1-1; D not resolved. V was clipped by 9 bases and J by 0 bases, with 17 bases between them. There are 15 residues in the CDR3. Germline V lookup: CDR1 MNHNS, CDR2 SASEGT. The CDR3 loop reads CARSFSGPVNTEAFF. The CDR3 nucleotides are TGTGCCAGATCCTTTAGTGGGCCGGTGAACACTGAAGCTTTCTTT.